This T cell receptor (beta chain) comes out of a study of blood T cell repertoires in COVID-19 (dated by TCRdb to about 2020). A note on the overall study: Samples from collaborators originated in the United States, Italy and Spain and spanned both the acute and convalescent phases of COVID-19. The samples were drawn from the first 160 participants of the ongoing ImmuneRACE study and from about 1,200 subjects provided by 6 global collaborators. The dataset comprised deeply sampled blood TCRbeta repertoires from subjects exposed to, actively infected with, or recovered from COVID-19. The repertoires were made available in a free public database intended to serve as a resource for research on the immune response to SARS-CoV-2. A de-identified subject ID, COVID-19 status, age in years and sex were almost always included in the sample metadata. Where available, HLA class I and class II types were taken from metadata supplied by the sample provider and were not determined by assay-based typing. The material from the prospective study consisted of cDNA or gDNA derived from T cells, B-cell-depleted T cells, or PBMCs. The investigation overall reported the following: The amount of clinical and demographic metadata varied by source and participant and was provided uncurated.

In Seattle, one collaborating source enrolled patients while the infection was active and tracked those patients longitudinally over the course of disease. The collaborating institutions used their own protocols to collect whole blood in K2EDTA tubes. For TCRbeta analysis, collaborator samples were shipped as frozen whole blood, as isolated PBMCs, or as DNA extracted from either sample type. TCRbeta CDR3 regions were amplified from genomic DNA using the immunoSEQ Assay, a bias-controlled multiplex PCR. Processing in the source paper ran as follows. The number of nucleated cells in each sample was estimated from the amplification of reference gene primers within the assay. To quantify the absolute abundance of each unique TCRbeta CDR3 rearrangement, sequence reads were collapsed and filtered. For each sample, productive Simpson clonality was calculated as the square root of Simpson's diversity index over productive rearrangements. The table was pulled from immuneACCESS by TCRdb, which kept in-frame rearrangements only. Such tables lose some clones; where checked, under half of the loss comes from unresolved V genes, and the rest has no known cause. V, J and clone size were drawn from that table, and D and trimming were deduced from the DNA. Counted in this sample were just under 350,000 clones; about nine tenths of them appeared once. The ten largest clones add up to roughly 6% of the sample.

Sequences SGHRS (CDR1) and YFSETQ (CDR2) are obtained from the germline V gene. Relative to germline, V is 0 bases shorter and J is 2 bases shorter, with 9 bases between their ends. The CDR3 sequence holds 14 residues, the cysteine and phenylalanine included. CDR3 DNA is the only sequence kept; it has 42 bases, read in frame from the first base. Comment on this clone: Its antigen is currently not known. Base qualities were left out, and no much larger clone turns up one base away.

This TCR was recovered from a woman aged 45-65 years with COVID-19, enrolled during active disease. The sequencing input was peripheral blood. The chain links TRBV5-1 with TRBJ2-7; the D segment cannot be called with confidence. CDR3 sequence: CASSLGRVAYEQYF. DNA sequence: TGCGCCAGCAGCTTGGGTCGGGTCGCCTACGAGCAGTACTTC.